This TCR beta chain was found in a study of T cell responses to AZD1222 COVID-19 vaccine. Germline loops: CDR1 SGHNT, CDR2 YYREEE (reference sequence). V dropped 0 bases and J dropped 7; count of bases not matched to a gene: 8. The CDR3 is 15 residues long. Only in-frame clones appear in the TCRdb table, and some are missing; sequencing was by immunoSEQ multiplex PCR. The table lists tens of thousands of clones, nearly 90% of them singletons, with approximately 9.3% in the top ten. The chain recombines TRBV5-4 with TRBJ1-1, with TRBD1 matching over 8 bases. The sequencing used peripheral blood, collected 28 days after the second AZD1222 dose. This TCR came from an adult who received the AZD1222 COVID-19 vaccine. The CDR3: CASSLDGTGDLEAFF. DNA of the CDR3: TGTGCCAGCAGCTTGGACGGGACAGGAGACCTTGAAGCTTTCTTT.